Shown below are 29 T cell receptor beta chains from a single sample sequenced in a study of blood T cell repertoires in COVID-19. Only in-frame clones appear in the TCRdb table, and some are missing; sequencing was by immunoSEQ multiplex PCR. The sample shows tens of thousands of clones, 65% to 85% of them seen only once. The sequenced material came from peripheral blood. These receptors were obtained from a woman of 80 years or more with acute or convalescent COVID-19.

V and J are TRBV10-1 and TRBJ2-5; 12 positions match TRBD1. V gave up 3 bases and J gave up 3 bases; unmatched junction bases: 2. Germline-derived CDR1 and CDR2 are WNHNN and SYGVQD (reference sequence). The CDR3 is 15 amino acids. The CDR3 DNA reads TGCGCCAGCAGTGAAGGGACAGGGGGCGAAGAGACCCAGTACTTC. It translates to CASSEGTGGEETQYF.

The chain recombines TRBV4-2 with TRBJ1-4; weak D call: TRBD1 (5 bases). V lost 0 bases, J lost 8 bases, and 10 bases lay in between. The CDR3 contains 14 residues. In germline, CDR1 is LGHNA, CDR2 YNFKEQ. CDR3 in DNA: TGTGCCAGCAGCCAAGACCTGTCAGGGGAAAAACTGTTTTTT. It codes for CASSQDLSGEKLFF.

The genes are TRBV7-9 and TRBJ1-4; possibly TRBD1 for D (6 bases). V lost 5 bases, J lost 5 bases, and 15 bases lay in between. Germline loops: CDR1 SEHNR, CDR2 FQNEAQ (reference sequence). CDR3 length equals 15 residues. CDR3 in amino acids: CASSADRSANEKLFF. Written as DNA, the CDR3 is TGTGCCAGCAGCGCCGACAGGTCAGCAAATGAAAAACTGTTTTTT.

The chain links TRBV7-8 to TRBJ1-5; TRBD1 is a possible D gene (5 bases). CDR1 is SGHVS and CDR2 is FQNEAQ in the germline V gene. Trimming cost V 1 base and J 5 bases, with 12 bases left between them. The CDR3 is 15 residues long. CDR3 in DNA: TGTGCCAGCAGCTTAGTCTGGGGGGACCATCAGCCCCAGCATTTT. Protein: CASSLVWGDHQPQHF.

The rearrangement links TRBV5-4 to TRBJ1-2; D gene ambiguous. Germline CDR1 reads SGHNT; CDR2 reads YYREEE (reference sequence). There are 14 residues in the CDR3. V was cut by 4 bases and J by 2 bases, with 12 bases left in between. The chain's CDR3 is CASSTRPGNYGYTF. DNA for the CDR3: TGTGCCAGCAGCACCCGACCGGGGAACTATGGCTACACCTTC.

This clone turned up a few times. The chain carries TRBV19 and TRBJ2-3; maybe TRBD1 (5 bases). CDR3 length equals 14 residues. CDR1 and CDR2 from the germline V gene are LNHDA and SQIVND (reference sequence). Trimming left V 6 bases short and J 0 bases short, with 10 bases between. The CDR3 loop reads CASRQTVSTDTQYF. In DNA form, the CDR3 reads TGTGCCAGTAGGCAGACAGTTAGCACAGATACGCAGTATTTT.

This chain joins TRBV27 and TRBJ2-5, with 12 bases identical to TRBD2. CDR1 and CDR2 from the germline V gene are MNHEY and SMNVEV (reference sequence). This CDR3 is built from 16 residues. With 8 bases clipped from V and 5 bases from J, the junction kept 12 bases outside the gene matches. The CDR3 sequence is CASGSTSGSPGETQYF. CDR3 nucleotide sequence: TGTGCCAGCGGGTCGACTAGCGGGAGCCCAGGGGAGACCCAGTACTTC.

The chain joins TRBV7-2 to TRBJ2-7, with TRBD2 matching 10 bases. The CDR3 is 13 residues long. Germline CDR1 is SGHTA and CDR2 is FQGNSA. V dropped 2 bases and J dropped 9; count of bases not matched to a gene: 4. The CDR3 reads CASSLPSGRGQYF. DNA for the CDR3: TGTGCCAGCAGCTTACCTAGCGGGAGAGGGCAGTACTTC.

This chain connects TRBV29-1 to TRBJ1-1; 9 positions agree with TRBD1. V was clipped by 7 bases and J by 4 bases; unmatched bases: 4. CDR1 and CDR2 (germline): SQVTM, ANQGSEA. The CDR3 is 12 residues long. This CDR3 is CSGDREGTEAFF. The CDR3 DNA reads as TGCAGCGGGGACAGGGAAGGCACTGAAGCTTTCTTT.

As DNA, the CDR3 is TGTGCCAGCAGTGAAGTCTTTGGCGGGAGCGAGACCCAGTACTTC. It specifies CASSEVFGGSETQYF. V and J are TRBV2 and TRBJ2-5; 7 positions agree with TRBD2. This CDR3 is 15 amino acids long. Trimming cost V 1 base and J 5 bases; bases outside gene matches: 7. Looked up from germline, CDR1 is SNHLY and CDR2 is FYNNEI.

The CDR3 sequence is CARDRGKGNTIYF. In nucleotides, the CDR3 is TGTGCCAGGGACAGGGGAAAAGGAAACACCATATATTTT. The V gene is TRBV6-4, the J gene TRBJ1-3; TRBD1 matches at 9 bases. The CDR3 runs to 13 residues. Germline assignment: CDR1 MRHNA and CDR2 SNTAGT. Trimming cost V 9 bases and J 4 bases; bases outside gene matches: 4.

In its sample, this clone was seen a few times. The V gene is TRBV3-1 (or the pseudogene TRBV3-2), the J gene TRBJ2-3, with TRBD2 as a possible D gene (6 bases). Germline values: CDR1 LGHDT, CDR2 YNNKEL (reference sequence). The germline V and J ends were trimmed by 1 base and 1 base, with 15 bases remaining between them. This CDR3 is built from 17 residues. The CDR3 DNA reads TGTGCCAGCAGCCAAGTGGGAGGCGGGAAAGGCACAGATACGCAGTATTTT. It encodes CASSQVGGGKGTDTQYF.

The CDR3 nucleotides read TGTGCCAGCAGCTGGGGAGCTTCCTACGAGCAGTACTTC. Its protein is CASSWGASYEQYF. The rearrangement links TRBV5-8 to TRBJ2-7; the D gene is possibly TRBD2 (5 bases). The CDR3 has 13 amino acids. The ends were cut back, 3 bases at V and 1 base at J, with 8 bases in the middle. Per the germline V gene, CDR1 is SGHTS and CDR2 is YDEGEE.

The J gene is TRBJ2-6, the V gene TRBV3-1 (or the pseudogene TRBV3-2); 8 bases match TRBD1. This CDR3 comprises 17 residues. The junction had 9 bases not matched to a gene; V was cut back by 5 bases and J by 3 bases. Germline lookup yields CDR1 LGHDT and CDR2 YNNKEL (reference sequence). The chain's CDR3 is CASSITGGSYGANVLTF. In DNA, the CDR3 is TGTGCCAGCAGCATTACAGGGGGTTCCTATGGGGCCAACGTCCTGACTTTC.

This clone was counted a few times. The J gene is TRBJ1-4, the V gene TRBV9; a weak D match, TRBD1 (5 bases). The CDR3 totals 15 residues. Germline loops: CDR1 SGDLS, CDR2 YYNGEE. Trimming removed 0 bases at V and 6 bases at J, with 12 bases between. Here the CDR3 DNA reads TGTGCCAGCAGCGTAGGGCAGGGAAAATATGAAAAACTGTTTTTT. Protein: CASSVGQGKYEKLFF.

The chain couples TRBV5-1 to TRBJ2-3; 7 nucleotides match TRBD1. The CDR3 extends over 15 amino acids. CDR1 SGHRS and CDR2 YFSETQ come from the germline V gene. With 0 bases clipped from V and 2 bases from J, the junction kept 3 bases outside the gene matches. CDR3 nucleotide sequence: TGCGCCAGCAGCTTGGGGGACAGCCCCACAGATACGCAGTATTTT. Its protein product is CASSLGDSPTDTQYF.

This clone was detected a few times. This chain connects TRBV7-2 to TRBJ2-5, with TRBD1 identical over 8 bases. The germline V gene encodes CDR1 SGHTA and CDR2 FQGNSA. V lost 3 bases to trimming and J lost 5 bases; unmatched junction nucleotides: 5. The CDR3 is 14 amino acids. The CDR3 coding sequence is TGTGCCAGCAGCTTTGACAGGGGTGGGGAGACCCAGTACTTC. Its translation: CASSFDRGGETQYF. Looking up the rest from reference TRBV7-2 and TRBJ2-5 gives the full variable domain: GAGVSQSPSNKVTEKGKDVELRCDPISGHTALYWYRQSLGQGLEFLIYFQGNSAPDKSGLPSDRFSAERTGGSVSTLTIQRTQQEDSAVYLCASSFDRGGETQYFGPGTRLLVL.

This clone was counted between two and nine times. The chain uses TRBV7-8 and TRBJ1-2, with 10 bases that match TRBD1. Germline trimming cut 2 bases from V and 2 bases from J; bases unmatched to any gene: 2. CDR3 size: 15 residues. CDR1 is SGHVS and CDR2 is FQNEAQ in the germline V gene. CDR3 region: CASSLTDRGNYGYTF. In nucleotides, the CDR3 is TGTGCCAGCAGCTTAACGGACAGGGGGAACTATGGCTACACCTTC.

The chain employs TRBV7-8 and TRBJ1-3; 7 nucleotides align to TRBD1. The length of the CDR3 is 15 residues. V was pared by 1 base and J by 3 bases, with 3 bases of the junction left unmatched. The germline V gene has CDR1 SGHVS and CDR2 FQNEAQ. CDR3 region: CASSLVTGSGNTIYF. Written as DNA, the CDR3 is TGTGCCAGCAGCTTAGTGACAGGGAGTGGAAACACCATATATTTT.

This chain uses TRBV5-1 with TRBJ2-4; D may be TRBD2 (6 bases). Looked up from germline, CDR1 is SGHRS and CDR2 is YFSETQ. The ends were cut back, 0 bases at V and 0 bases at J, with 10 bases in the middle. The length of the CDR3 is 16 residues. CDR3 residues: CASSLVAEGAKNIQYF. The CDR3 region has the DNA TGCGCCAGCAGCTTGGTAGCGGAGGGAGCCAAAAACATTCAGTACTTC.

There are a few counts of this clone. The chain carries TRBV19 and TRBJ2-7; possible D gene TRBD2, 6 bases. Germline V gene data show CDR1 as LNHDA and CDR2 as SQIVND (reference sequence). Trimming left V 8 bases short and J 0 bases short, with 26 bases between. The CDR3 length is 18 residues. CDR3 bases: TGTGCCAGTTCCCGGTCGTTGGGACTCCCCATGCGCTCCTACGAGCAGTACTTC. The encoded protein is CASSRSLGLPMRSYEQYF. Looking up the rest from reference TRBV19 and TRBJ2-7 gives the full variable domain: DGGITQSPKYLFRKEGQNVTLSCEQNLNHDAMYWYRQDPGQGLRLIYYSQIVNDFQKGDIAEGYSVSREKKESFPLTVTSAQKNPTAFYLCASSRSLGLPMRSYEQYFGPGTRLTVT.

Comments on this clone: Its ends do not fully match the called genes, so a read error is possible. The chain recombines TRBV19 with TRBJ1-5; D not certain. The CDR3 covers 16 residues. The germline CDR1 and CDR2 sequences are LNHDA and SQIVND (reference sequence). The CDR3 bases are TGTGCCAGCAGTAGGATGGGCGTAGATAACAATCAGCCCCAGCATTTT. This sequence encodes CASSRMGVDNNQPQHF.

This chain uses TRBV7-6 with TRBJ2-7; TRBD2 might be the D (5 bases). Per germline, CDR1 SGHVS and CDR2 FNYEAQ. The CDR3 loop spans 15 amino acids. The V gene lost 0 bases and the J gene lost 2 bases, with 11 bases spanning the gap. This CDR3 reads CASSLANDGTYEQYF. CDR3 DNA sequence: TGTGCCAGCAGCTTAGCCAACGACGGGACCTACGAGCAGTACTTC.

The chain combines TRBV5-1 with TRBJ1-2, with 7 bases aligning to TRBD1. CDR3 length: 15 amino acids. Per germline, CDR1 SGHRS and CDR2 YFSETQ. V was clipped by 0 bases and J by 4 bases; unmatched bases: 6. CDR3 coding DNA: TGCGCCAGCAGCTTGGGACAGGGCCCTAGCTATGGCTACACCTTC. Translation gives CASSLGQGPSYGYTF.

The V call is TRBV11-3, the J call TRBJ2-5; the match to TRBD2 covers 7 bases. The junction had 9 bases not matched to a gene; V was cut back by 1 base and J by 4 bases. The germline V gene has CDR1 SGHNT and CDR2 YENEEA. This CDR3 has 16 residues. CDR3 DNA sequence: TGTGCCAGCAGCTTAGGGGGGGGAGGAACCCGAGAGACCCAGTACTTC. Encoded protein: CASSLGGGGTRETQYF.

In nucleotides, the CDR3 is TGTGCCAGCAGTACGGGACAGGCTTCCTATAATTCACCCCTCCACTTT. Its translation: CASSTGQASYNSPLHF. V gene TRBV7-3 combines with J gene TRBJ1-6; TRBD1 aligns across 8 bases. The ends lost 6 bases at V and 1 base at J; junction bases unmatched: 5. This CDR3 comprises 16 residues. Germline V CDR1 and CDR2: SGHTA, FQGTGA.

The V call is TRBV6-6, the J call TRBJ1-6, with TRBD1 as a possible D gene (5 bases). The length of the CDR3 is 17 residues. Trimming pared 5 bases from V and 7 bases from J, leaving 21 bases between. Germline V lookup: CDR1 MNHNY, CDR2 SVGAGI (reference sequence). The CDR3 region is CASSQRIDSVRNSPLHF. In DNA form, the CDR3 reads TGTGCCAGCAGTCAGAGAATTGACAGCGTTAGGAATTCACCCCTCCACTTT.

V usage is TRBV18 and J usage is TRBJ1-5; TRBD1 aligns across 8 bases. This CDR3 spans 18 amino acids. Germline V gene data show CDR1 as KGHSH and CDR2 as LQKENI. Losses at the gene ends were 3 bases for V and 0 bases for J; bases not matched to a gene: 10. Here the CDR3 DNA reads TGTGCCAGCTCACCCCAAACGGGACAGGAGTATAGCAATCAGCCCCAGCATTTT. Translated: CASSPQTGQEYSNQPQHF. The full variable domain, rest sourced from reference TRBV18 and TRBJ1-5, is NAGVMQNPRHLVRRRGQEARLRCSPMKGHSHVYWYRQLPEEGLKFMVYLQKENIIDESGMPKERFSAEFPKEGPSILRIQQVVRGDSAAYFCASSPQTGQEYSNQPQHFGDGTRLSIL.

The rearrangement uses TRBV25-1 and TRBJ2-1; D remains unclear. V was pared by 3 bases and J by 2 bases, with 11 bases between. Germline CDR1 is MGHDK and CDR2 is SYGVNS. The CDR3 is 15 amino acids. CDR3 DNA sequence: TGTGCCAGCAGTGAGGCGACTCGCGCCTACAATGAGCAGTTCTTC. Protein product: CASSEATRAYNEQFF.